A selection of T cell receptor beta chains follows, all from one sample in a study of blood T cells in healthy people across ages. Each CDR3 protein gets one entry after TCRdb re-called the 5' RACE reads with MiXCR. The table has 600,000 to 1,000,000 distinct CDR3 sequences, roughly 64% seen once. What was sequenced was blood. These TCRs come from a man aged 25-45 years in good health. Both conserved end residues are trimmed from each CDR3. A D gene is named only where the DNA matches it firmly.

v_gene	d_gene	j_gene	CDR3aa
TRBV5-6	TRBD2	TRBJ2-1	ASSSTLAGAVSEQF
TRBV7-2	-	TRBJ2-4	ASSGSQGFSDIQY
TRBV20-1	-	TRBJ1-2	SARPLGGTYGYT
TRBV25-1	-	-	ASSVSARNEQY
TRBV7-2	-	TRBJ2-7	ASSLVVGGSYEQY
TRBV5-1	TRBD1	-	AGSLGGQGPDEQF
TRBV27	-	TRBJ2-1	ASSDRDRRYNEQF
TRBV10-3	-	TRBJ1-2	AISARTQDYSYGYT
TRBV6-2/TRBV6-3	-	TRBJ2-7	ASSWNAGSHAYEQY
TRBV7-2	TRBD2	TRBJ2-3	ASSLEAGDTDTQY
TRBV3-1	TRBD2	TRBJ2-5	ASSQPGTSGKLTQY
TRBV12-3/TRBV12-4	TRBD1	TRBJ2-3	ASRYRDRSTDTQY
TRBV7-8	TRBD1	TRBJ2-1	ASSFRGWDRVKGEQF
TRBV5-6	TRBD2	TRBJ2-3	ASSLESGNTDTQY
TRBV28	-	TRBJ2-1	ASSSSTAASYNEQF
TRBV20-1	-	TRBJ1-2	SAPSPGNGYT
TRBV27	-	TRBJ2-7	ASSLDTPTVPYEQY
TRBV11-3	-	TRBJ1-1	ASSLGVARVGEAF
TRBV6-5	TRBD1	TRBJ1-1	ASGDRGHGTEAF
TRBV10-3	-	TRBJ1-1	AIRAPMNTEAF
TRBV12-3/TRBV12-4	TRBD2	TRBJ2-1	ASIGGSSYNEQF
TRBV19	-	TRBJ2-7	ASSIVAGSYEQY
TRBV6-2/TRBV6-3	TRBD2	TRBJ2-1	ASRPRWSLAGANEQF
TRBV6-5	-	TRBJ1-1	ASSPTFGGMSEAF